Below are 27 T cell receptor beta chains sequenced from a single sample in a study of cytomegalovirus exposure and HLA in healthy donors. Assay: immunoSEQ multiplex PCR; the TCRdb copy retains only in-frame clones and omits some. The table lists approximately 120,000 clones, roughly 95% of them singletons. Input material: PBMCs. All receptors derive from a man between 18 and 35 years old in good health and CMV-seronegative.

This chain joins TRBV7-2 and TRBJ2-1; 7 nucleotides agree with TRBD2. Germline lookup yields CDR1 SGHTA and CDR2 FQGNSA. The V gene end was trimmed by 5 bases and the J gene end by 0 bases; junction bases not matched to a gene: 7. There are 16 residues in the CDR3. The CDR3 is CASSPPTSVSYNEQFF. The CDR3 bases are TGTGCCAGCAGCCCTCCAACTAGCGTCTCCTACAATGAGCAGTTCTTC.

The CDR3 here is CASSSRLRGPSYEQYF. The CDR3 DNA reads TGTGCCAGCAGTTCCCGTCTCAGGGGCCCTTCCTACGAGCAGTACTTC. The rearrangement links TRBV27 to TRBJ2-7; weak D call: TRBD1 (6 bases). From germline, CDR1 is MNHEY and CDR2 SMNVEV (reference sequence). The ends were cut back, 4 bases at V and 1 base at J, with 17 bases in the middle. CDR3 length equals 16 residues.

The CDR3 coding sequence is TGTGCCAGCAGCAATAGACCCCTGGGCAACACTGAAGCTTTCTTT. It codes for CASSNRPLGNTEAFF. The rearrangement links TRBV11-2 to TRBJ1-1; no clear D gene. The ends were cut back, 5 bases at V and 2 bases at J, with 15 bases in the middle. The CDR3 sequence is 15 residues long. The germline gives CDR1 SGHAT, CDR2 FQNNGV.

A single count supports this clone. The chain carries TRBV9 and TRBJ2-3; D ambiguous. Trimming stripped 3 bases from V and 0 bases from J, with 5 bases between. The germline gives CDR1 SGDLS, CDR2 YYNGEE. The CDR3 sequence is 13 residues long. The CDR3 reads CASSERSTDTQYF. The CDR3 DNA is TGTGCCAGCAGCGAGAGAAGCACAGATACGCAGTATTTT.

The V call is TRBV30, the J call TRBJ1-1; no clear D gene. CDR1 is GTSNPN and CDR2 is SVGIG in the germline V gene (reference sequence). The CDR3 covers 13 residues. V lost 0 bases and J lost 0, with 5 bases in between. Here the CDR3 DNA reads TGTGCCTGGAGTGTTCAAATGAACACTGAAGCTTTCTTT. Translated: CAWSVQMNTEAFF. Using reference TRBV30 and TRBJ1-1 for the parts outside the CDR3, the full variable domain is SQTIHQWPATLVQPVGSPLSLECTVEGTSNPNLYWYRQAAGRGLQLLFYSVGIGQISSEVPQNLSASRPQDRQFILSSKKLLLSDSGFYLCAWSVQMNTEAFFGQGTRLTVV.

J is TRBJ2-2 and V is TRBV11-2; 7 bases are shared with TRBD1. The CDR3 loop spans 15 amino acids. From germline, CDR1 is SGHAT and CDR2 FQNNGV. Trimming cost V 5 bases and J 2 bases; bases outside gene matches: 5. As DNA, the CDR3 is TGTGCCAGCAGCACCACAGGGGAAAACACCGGGGAGCTGTTTTTT. Translated, it gives CASSTTGENTGELFF.

This chain links TRBV18 with TRBJ2-7; 8 bases line up with TRBD2. V was clipped by 2 bases and J by 3 bases; unmatched bases: 3. Germline CDR1 and CDR2: KGHSH and LQKENI. The CDR3 spans 14 residues. The chain's CDR3 is CASSPGGGLYEQYF. The CDR3 DNA reads TGTGCCAGCTCACCAGGCGGGGGGCTCTACGAGCAGTACTTC.

The rearrangement joins TRBV11-3 to TRBJ2-3; TRBD2 matches 12 bases. The germline CDR1 and CDR2 sequences are SGHNT and YENEEA. V shed 4 bases and J 4 bases; nucleotides not matched to a gene: 6. The CDR3 consists of 16 residues. The CDR3 loop reads CASSSQTSGSADTQYF. DNA of the CDR3: TGTGCCAGCAGCTCCCAGACTAGCGGGAGCGCAGATACGCAGTATTTT.

This rearrangement joins TRBV6-5 to TRBJ1-2; a possible D gene is TRBD1 (5 bases). V was cut by 6 bases and J by 8 bases, with 16 bases left in between. CDR1 and CDR2 (germline): MNHEY, SVGAGI. The CDR3 covers 13 residues. As DNA, the CDR3 is TGTGCCAGCAGCCCCCGGGGGGAGAAGGGCTACACCTTC. It codes for CASSPRGEKGYTF.

The rearrangement uses TRBV6-5 and TRBJ1-4; 10 bases are shared with TRBD1. CDR1 is MNHEY, CDR2 SVGAGI, per germline. CDR3 length: 14 amino acids. The J segment lost 8 bases and the V segment lost 6 bases, leaving 6 bases of the junction unmatched. In DNA form, the CDR3 reads TGTGCCAGCAGGAGACAGGGGGCCGGAGAAAAACTGTTTTTT. This sequence encodes CASRRQGAGEKLFF.

The chain links TRBV27 to TRBJ2-2, with 7 bases identical to TRBD2. Germline CDR1 reads MNHEY; CDR2 reads SMNVEV (reference sequence). The CDR3 loop spans 16 amino acids. Trimming at V came to 6 bases and at J to 8 bases, leaving 15 bases not matched to a gene. DNA of the CDR3: TGTGCCAGCAGAAAGCCGGGACTAACCGCAACGGGGGAGCTGTTTTTT. This gives the protein CASRKPGLTATGELFF.

This clone came up once. The genes are TRBV5-4 and TRBJ2-7; 9 bases line up with TRBD1. This CDR3 comprises 15 residues. The V gene's germline CDR1 is SGHNT and CDR2 YYREEE (reference sequence). V lost 2 bases to trimming and J lost 3 bases; unmatched junction nucleotides: 6. DNA of the CDR3: TGTGCCAGCAGCTTCTCAGGGACAGGGTACTACGAGCAGTACTTC. Protein product: CASSFSGTGYYEQYF.

This CDR3 reads CASSFLGGPSYEQYF. The CDR3 DNA is TGTGCCAGCAGCTTCCTGGGAGGCCCCTCCTACGAGCAGTACTTC. This chain uses TRBV13 with TRBJ2-7; D is possibly TRBD2 (6 bases). The CDR3 spans 15 residues. In germline, CDR1 is PRHDT, CDR2 FYEKMQ (reference sequence). Trimming pared 3 bases from V and 0 bases from J, leaving 12 bases between.

This chain connects TRBV29-1 to TRBJ2-5, with TRBD2 as a possible D gene (7 bases). Germline V gene data show CDR1 as SQVTM and CDR2 as ANQGSEA. This CDR3 is 12 amino acids long. The ends were cut back, 6 bases at V and 6 bases at J, with 14 bases in the middle. Here the CDR3 DNA reads TGCAGCGTGTGGGAGGGGGGGAAGACCCAGTACTTC. This sequence encodes CSVWEGGKTQYF.

The V gene is TRBV19, the J gene TRBJ1-5; 8 nucleotides line up with TRBD1. The CDR3 sequence is 15 residues long. Germline trimming cut 5 bases from V and 5 bases from J; bases unmatched to any gene: 8. Looked up from germline, CDR1 is LNHDA and CDR2 is SQIVND (reference sequence). CDR3 in amino acids: CASSPGQGAYQPQHF. For the CDR3, the DNA is TGTGCCAGTAGTCCCGGACAGGGTGCGTATCAGCCCCAGCATTTT.

This CDR3 is CAISYGNEQFF. The CDR3, as DNA: TGTGCCATCAGCTACGGGAATGAGCAGTTCTTC. The V call is TRBV10-3, the J call TRBJ2-1; D uncertain. The CDR3 extends over 11 amino acids. Germline CDR1 is ENHRY and CDR2 is SYGVKD. The V and J ends lost 6 bases and 7 bases respectively, with 7 bases between them.

The chain couples TRBV14 to TRBJ1-2; 10 bases fit TRBD1. Germline V gene lookup returns CDR1 SGHDN and CDR2 FVKESK. This CDR3 spans 13 amino acids. V shed 5 bases, J shed 10 bases, and the junction held 7 bases outside the gene matches. The CDR3 reads CASSYGTGDFYTF. In DNA form, the CDR3 reads TGTGCCAGCAGCTACGGGACAGGGGACTTCTACACCTTC. Combining the CDR3 with reference TRBV14 and TRBJ1-2 gives the whole variable domain EAGVTQFPSHSVIEKGQTVTLRCDPISGHDNLYWYRRVMGKEIKFLLHFVKESKQDESGMPNNRFLAERTGGTYSTLKVQPAELEDSGVYFCASSYGTGDFYTFGSGTRLTVV.

The rearrangement uses TRBV19 and TRBJ2-3; 11 bases are a match to TRBD1. The junction had 8 bases not matched to a gene; V was cut back by 7 bases and J by 5 bases. The CDR3 consists of 15 residues. Germline lookup yields CDR1 LNHDA and CDR2 SQIVND (reference sequence). CDR3 residues: CASTPDRGQIDTQYF. For the CDR3, the DNA is TGTGCCAGTACCCCGGACAGGGGGCAGATAGATACGCAGTATTTT.

The chain combines TRBV7-9 with TRBJ2-5; D is uncertain. V shed 5 bases and J shed 2 bases, with 15 bases lying between them. Germline V gene lookup returns CDR1 SEHNR and CDR2 FQNEAQ (reference sequence). The CDR3 runs 15 residues. The CDR3 protein is CASSPVQSSQETQYF. The CDR3 DNA reads as TGTGCCAGCAGCCCAGTACAGTCCTCACAAGAGACCCAGTACTTC.

The chain has TRBV5-1 and TRBJ2-3, with D maybe TRBD1 (5 bases). CDR1 and CDR2 (germline): SGHRS, YFSETQ. The V and J ends lost 0 bases and 0 bases respectively, with 8 bases between them. The CDR3 length is 15 residues. Here the CDR3 DNA reads TGCGCCAGCAGCTTGGGACAGACTAGCACAGATACGCAGTATTTT. Amino acid sequence: CASSLGQTSTDTQYF.

The chain combines TRBV4-3 with TRBJ2-3; a weak D match, TRBD2 (6 bases). Per germline, CDR1 LGHNA and CDR2 YSLEER. The V gene lost 4 bases and the J gene lost 4 bases, with 15 bases spanning the gap. CDR3 length: 15 amino acids. The CDR3 DNA reads as TGCGCCAGCAGCCCTCTTACCGGAGGGGCAGATACGCAGTATTTT. This sequence encodes CASSPLTGGADTQYF.

The chain couples TRBV11-3 to TRBJ1-5, with no clear D. This CDR3 is built from 13 residues. Per germline, CDR1 SGHNT and CDR2 YENEEA. Trimming took off 5 bases at V and 4 bases at J, with 9 bases between the two ends. This CDR3 reads CASSVTVNQPQHF. The CDR3 DNA reads as TGTGCCAGCAGCGTAACGGTTAATCAGCCCCAGCATTTT. The full variable domain, with the rest looked up from reference TRBV11-3 and TRBJ1-5, is EAGVVQSPRYKIIEKKQPVAFWCNPISGHNTLYWYLQNLGQGPELLIRYENEEAVDDSQLPKDRFSAERLKGVDSTLKIQPAELGDSAVYLCASSVTVNQPQHFGDGTRLSIL.

The chain is built from TRBV4-3 and TRBJ1-2; a weak D match, TRBD1 (6 bases). The CDR3 runs to 15 residues. V was shortened by 0 bases and J by 0 bases, with 8 bases between the two germline ends. The germline V gene has CDR1 LGHNA and CDR2 YSLEER. The CDR3 reads CASSQEGGPNYGYTF. DNA for the CDR3: TGCGCCAGCAGCCAAGAGGGGGGGCCTAACTATGGCTACACCTTC.

This clone appeared once. V usage is TRBV7-6 and J usage is TRBJ2-2; possible D gene TRBD2, 6 bases. This CDR3 spans 18 amino acids. V lost 5 bases to trimming and J lost 0 bases, with 19 bases between them. Germline V gene lookup returns CDR1 SGHVS and CDR2 FNYEAQ. The CDR3 here is CASSGTGGDFANTGELFF. The CDR3 region has the DNA TGTGCCAGCAGCGGGACTGGCGGAGATTTCGCGAACACCGGGGAGCTGTTTTTT.

V is TRBV18 and J is TRBJ2-5, with TRBD1 matching 8 bases. Germline CDR1 and CDR2: KGHSH and LQKENI. CDR3 length: 15 amino acids. Germline trimming cut 0 bases from V and 2 bases from J; bases unmatched to any gene: 2. The CDR3 region is CASSPPGTGQETQYF. Written as DNA, the CDR3 is TGTGCCAGCTCACCACCCGGGACAGGACAAGAGACCCAGTACTTC. The variable domain in full, completed from reference TRBV18 and TRBJ2-5, reads NAGVMQNPRHLVRRRGQEARLRCSPMKGHSHVYWYRQLPEEGLKFMVYLQKENIIDESGMPKERFSAEFPKEGPSILRIQQVVRGDSAAYFCASSPPGTGQETQYFGPGTRLLVL.

The rearrangement joins TRBV4-1 to TRBJ2-1, with 7 bases lining up with TRBD2. The V gene's germline CDR1 is MGHRA and CDR2 YSYEKL. CDR3 size: 15 residues. Unmatched junction bases numbered 4, after V lost 4 bases and J lost 1 base. The CDR3 loop reads CASSLSGPSYNEQFF. CDR3 DNA sequence: TGCGCCAGCAGCCTTAGCGGGCCATCCTACAATGAGCAGTTCTTC.

V is TRBV11-3 and J is TRBJ1-4; D is possibly TRBD1 (6 bases). V was shortened by 1 base and J by 6 bases, with 15 bases between the two germline ends. This CDR3 has 16 residues. Germline V CDR1 and CDR2: SGHNT, YENEEA. The CDR3 bases are TGTGCCAGCAGCTTAGTTTTTACGGGACAAGATGAAAAACTGTTTTTT. It translates to CASSLVFTGQDEKLFF.